Sequencing of this T cell receptor (beta chain) was carried out in a study of cytomegalovirus exposure and HLA in healthy donors. Notes on the study in general: Immune exposure data for these donors was limited to CMV serostatus.

The PCR made use of 60 Vbeta and 13 Jbeta primers. The table came from immunoSEQ multiplex PCR; TCRdb's copy has only in-frame clones and leaves some out. This table holds about 97,000 clones, roughly 73% found once. Healthy bone marrow donors formed the donor group. CDR3 length equals 13 residues. Germline CDR1 reads GTSNPN; CDR2 reads SVGIG (reference sequence). V gave up 0 bases and J gave up 7 bases, with 12 bases separating them. Turning to this clone: Its antigen is currently unknown.

This receptor was identified in a man aged 40-55 years in good health and CMV-seronegative. The sample taken for sequencing was PBMCs. The chain couples TRBV30 to TRBJ1-2; D is ambiguous. The CDR3 coding sequence is TGTGCCTGGAGTGTACTTGTGAGTAGTGGCTACACCTTC. This encodes CAWSVLVSSGYTF.